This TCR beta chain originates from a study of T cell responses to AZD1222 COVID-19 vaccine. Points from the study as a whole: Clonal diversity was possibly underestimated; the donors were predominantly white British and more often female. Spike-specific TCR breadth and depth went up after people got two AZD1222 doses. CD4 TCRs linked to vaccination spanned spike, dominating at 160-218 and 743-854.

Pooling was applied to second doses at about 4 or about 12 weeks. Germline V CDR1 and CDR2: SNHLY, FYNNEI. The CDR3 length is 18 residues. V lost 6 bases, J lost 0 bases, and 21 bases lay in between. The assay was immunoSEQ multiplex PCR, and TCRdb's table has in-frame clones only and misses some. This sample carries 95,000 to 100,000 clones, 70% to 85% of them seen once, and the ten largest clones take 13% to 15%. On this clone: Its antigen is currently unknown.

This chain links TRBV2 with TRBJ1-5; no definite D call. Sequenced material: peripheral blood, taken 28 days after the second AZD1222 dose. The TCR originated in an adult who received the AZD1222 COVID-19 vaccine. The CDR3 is CASSDGPSRRISNQPQHF. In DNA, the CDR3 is TGTGCCAGCAGCGACGGCCCGTCCAGGAGGATTAGCAATCAGCCCCAGCATTTT.